This T cell receptor (beta chain) was documented in a study of blood T cell repertoires in COVID-19. Study context: Spain, Italy and the United States supplied samples that represented acute and convalescent COVID-19. PBMCs, B-cell-depleted T cells, or T cells provided the cDNA or gDNA that made up the material.

The age range of participants was about 18 to 89 years, with residence in about two dozen US areas. Which cohort a participant joined came from the clinical history participants gave. Produced via immunoSEQ multiplex PCR; TCRdb's table is partial and in-frame only. This table holds roughly 250,000 clones, approximately 91% found once. Per germline, CDR1 KGHDR and CDR2 SFDVKD. With V trimmed by 9 bases and J by 4 bases, 18 bases remained unmatched. The CDR3 loop spans 17 amino acids. The rearrangement uses TRBV24-1 and TRBJ2-3; 7 nucleotides match TRBD2. This TCR derives from a woman aged 40 to 50 with acute COVID-19. The sequenced sample was PBMCs or T cells enriched from blood (not recorded which). As DNA, the CDR3 is TGTGCCACCGCCCCTCGGAAGGGGAAGAGCGGGGCAGATACGCAGTATTTT. Translating gives CATAPRKGKSGADTQYF.